The next 19 T cell receptor beta chains were all read from a single sample in a study of OX40 agonist ivuxolimab in advanced cancers. TCRdb keeps only in-frame clones here, not all; method: immunoSEQ multiplex PCR. The sample includes tens of thousands of clones, over 75% of them seen just once. Here the sequenced sample was CD4+ or CD8+ T cells sorted from blood, taken in a trial of the OX40 agonist ivuxolimab. The origin of the receptors is an adult with an advanced solid tumor such as melanoma, head and neck, liver or kidney cancer.

V usage is TRBV5-6 and J usage is TRBJ2-5; D is unclear. Per germline, CDR1 SGHDT and CDR2 YYEEEE. Trimming pared 3 bases from V and 9 bases from J, leaving 24 bases between. The CDR3 contains 16 residues. The CDR3 coding sequence is TGTGCCAGCAGCTACGCGATCGGCGAGATAACGACCGCCCAGTACTTC. This gives the protein CASSYAIGEITTAQYF.

This chain uses TRBV5-1 with TRBJ2-5; no reliable D call. Germline V gives CDR1 SGHRS, CDR2 YFSETQ. Trimming left V 0 bases short and J 5 bases short, with 14 bases between. There are 15 residues in the CDR3. The CDR3 DNA is TGCGCCAGCAGCTTGGCGGTTGGGTCCGGGGAGACCCAGTACTTC. Its translation: CASSLAVGSGETQYF.

Remarks on this clone: The same CDR3 also results from other DNA sequences found in this sample. The chain has TRBV4-3 and TRBJ2-1; either TRBD1 or TRBD2 may supply D (5 bases each). CDR1 and CDR2 from the germline V gene are LGHNA and YSLEER. This CDR3 region has 14 residues. V lost 0 bases to trimming and J lost 6 bases, with 9 bases between them. The DNA for the CDR3 is TGCGCCAGCAGCCAAGAGGGACCTCTCAATGAGCAGTTCTTC. It encodes CASSQEGPLNEQFF.

This chain links TRBV6-5 with TRBJ2-2; weak D call: TRBD2 (6 bases). The CDR3 runs to 14 residues. Trimming took 8 bases from V and 7 from J, leaving 17 bases between them. Germline CDR1 and CDR2: MNHEY and SVGAGI. Here the CDR3 reads CASQMGLEGGELFF. CDR3 DNA: TGTGCCAGCCAGATGGGACTCGAGGGCGGGGAGCTGTTTTTT.

The genes are TRBV5-6 and TRBJ1-2; unclear D gene. Germline values: CDR1 SGHDT, CDR2 YYEEEE. Trimming removed 4 bases from V and 3 bases from J, with 13 bases in between. CDR3 length: 14 amino acids. The CDR3 bases are TGTGCCAGCAGCGCGGACCAGCTGCACTATGGCTACACCTTC. This translates into CASSADQLHYGYTF.

This chain joins TRBV27 and TRBJ1-2, with TRBD1 as a possible D gene (5 bases). The germline V gene has CDR1 MNHEY and CDR2 SMNVEV (reference sequence). This CDR3 comprises 17 residues. V lost 0 bases and J lost 2, with 16 bases in between. This chain's CDR3 is CASSLSGRVGTNYGYTF. In DNA form, the CDR3 reads TGTGCCAGCAGTTTATCCGGTCGGGTTGGGACCAACTATGGCTACACCTTC.

The chain carries TRBV19 and TRBJ1-2, with D maybe TRBD1 (5 bases). The V gene lost 5 bases and the J gene lost 8 bases, with 18 bases spanning the gap. The CDR3 extends over 14 amino acids. The germline CDR1 and CDR2 sequences are LNHDA and SQIVND (reference sequence). CDR3 nucleotide sequence: TGTGCCAGTAGTCTCTCCGGGGCCGGGGACGGCTACACCTTC. Protein: CASSLSGAGDGYTF.

DNA of the CDR3: TGCGCCAGCAGCCAGCCCAGGACTAGCGGGAACACCGGGGAGCTGTTTTTT. Amino acids: CASSQPRTSGNTGELFF. The J gene is TRBJ2-2, the V gene TRBV4-1, with TRBD2 matching 10 bases. Trimming at V came to 3 bases and at J to 1 base, leaving 5 bases not matched to a gene. Germline V gene data show CDR1 as MGHRA and CDR2 as YSYEKL. This CDR3 comprises 17 residues.

The CDR3: CASNPGHNTGELFF. DNA for the CDR3: TGTGCCAGCAATCCAGGACACAACACCGGGGAGCTGTTTTTT. The genes are TRBV2 and TRBJ2-2; possible D gene TRBD1, 5 bases. The CDR3 runs to 14 residues. Trimming shortened V by 7 bases and J by 2 bases, and 11 bases separated the two germline ends. The germline CDR1 and CDR2 sequences are SNHLY and FYNNEI.

CDR3: CASSVGLGGETQYF. As DNA, the CDR3 is TGTGCCAGCAGCGTAGGCCTAGGCGGGGAGACCCAGTACTTC. This chain links TRBV9 with TRBJ2-5, with D possibly TRBD2 on 5 matching bases. CDR1 and CDR2 (germline): SGDLS, YYNGEE. Trimming took 0 bases from V and 5 from J, leaving 11 bases between them. CDR3 length equals 14 residues.

The rearrangement joins TRBV7-3 to TRBJ2-7, with D hard to call. The V gene's germline CDR1 is SGHTA and CDR2 FQGTGA. CDR3 length: 12 residues. V gave up 5 bases and J gave up 3 bases, with 8 bases separating them. CDR3 residues: CASSPDGYEQYF. The CDR3 DNA is TGTGCCAGCAGCCCGGACGGCTACGAGCAGTACTTC.

This clone was observed once. The chain has TRBV5-6 and TRBJ1-2, with TRBD1 matching over 8 bases. This CDR3 region has 14 residues. J gave up 6 bases and V 1 base, and 5 bases lay outside the gene matches. Germline values: CDR1 SGHDT, CDR2 YYEEEE. CDR3 amino acids: CASSLLTGGDGYTF. In DNA, the CDR3 is TGTGCCAGCAGCTTGTTAACAGGGGGAGATGGCTACACCTTC.

The rearrangement links TRBV28 to TRBJ2-7; D is ambiguous. Germline V lookup: CDR1 MDHEN, CDR2 SYDVKM. There are 13 residues in the CDR3. Trimming cost V 6 bases and J 5 bases, with 14 bases left between them. The CDR3 DNA sequence: TGTGCCAGCAGCCCCATCGACTTGGACGAGCAGTACGTC. As protein: CASSPIDLDEQYV.

The rearrangement joins TRBV7-3 to TRBJ2-2; D ambiguous. From germline, CDR1 is SGHTA and CDR2 FQGTGA. CDR3 length: 13 residues. Trimming removed 5 bases from V and 5 bases from J, with 9 bases in between. This CDR3 is CASSPPATGELFF. CDR3 bases: TGTGCCAGCAGCCCCCCAGCTACCGGGGAGCTGTTTTTT.

The chain recombines TRBV7-3 with TRBJ2-7, with TRBD2 matching over 9 bases. The CDR3 length is 15 residues. J lost 5 bases, V lost 1 base, and 6 bases had no gene match. Germline V gene data show CDR1 as SGHTA and CDR2 as FQGTGA. CDR3 amino acids: CASSLIGGRGDEQYF. DNA for the CDR3: TGTGCCAGCAGCTTAATTGGCGGGAGGGGAGACGAGCAGTACTTC.

The V call is TRBV6-1, the J call TRBJ2-7; D unresolved. The V and J ends lost 4 bases and 4 bases respectively, with 14 bases between them. This CDR3 is built from 14 residues. The germline V gene encodes CDR1 MNHNS and CDR2 SASEGT. The CDR3 region has the DNA TGTGCCAGCAGTGCAAGACTCCTCCATTACGAGCAGTACGTC. It is translated as CASSARLLHYEQYV.

The genes are TRBV6-4 and TRBJ2-3; the match to TRBD2 covers 10 bases. Per the germline V gene, CDR1 is MRHNA and CDR2 is SNTAGT. The CDR3 covers 15 residues. J gave up 4 bases and V 3 bases, and 4 bases lay outside the gene matches. As DNA, the CDR3 is TGTGCCAGCAGTGAATCTAGCGGGAGACCAGATACGCAGTATTTT. It specifies CASSESSGRPDTQYF.

The gene calls are TRBV5-1 and TRBJ1-6; D ambiguous. The CDR3 covers 15 residues. Trimming cost V 3 bases and J 5 bases, with 12 bases left between them. Germline CDR1 and CDR2: SGHRS and YFSETQ. The CDR3 DNA is TGCGCCAGCAGCTCAGGCCAACGGAATAATTCACCCCTCCACTTT. Protein product: CASSSGQRNNSPLHF.

As for this clone: At one end, the junction sequence differs from germline, possibly due to a read error. J is TRBJ1-2 and V is TRBV10-3, with D unresolved. The CDR3 contains 14 residues. Germline V gene lookup returns CDR1 ENHRY and CDR2 SYGVKD. DNA of the CDR3: TGTGCCAGCAGTTTAAACCGGGATAACTATGGCTACACCTTC. This codes for CASSLNRDNYGYTF.